A single T cell receptor (beta chain) is shown here with its context. Its antigen is still unknown. The authors amplified TCR beta CDR3 regions from RNA transcripts. HTBI-primed RT-PCR formed the first round, and a multiplex PCR formed the second. TCRdb passed the multiplex PCR reads through MiXCR, listing each CDR3 protein once. The repertoire holds some 1.1 million distinct CDR3 sequences, with 35% to 45% as singletons. These data belong to a study of Graves' ophthalmopathy and Graves' hyperthyroidism. Study conclusions and caveats: Most expanded clonotypes from thyroid (those above 0.001 frequency) were also found in blood. Ophthalmopathy versus stable hyperthyroidism: 13-signature model gave under 90% sensitivity, 75% to 83% specificity.

Included hyperthyroidism patients were aged 18 to 65 and newly diagnosed (under 2 months' duration). The CDR3 sequence is 15 residues long. V was shortened by 6 bases and J by 3 bases, with 18 bases between the two germline ends. CDR1 is SGHTA, CDR2 FQGNSA, per germline. The V and J genes are TRBV7-2 and TRBJ2-7, with D tentatively TRBD2 (7 bases). The sequenced sample consisted of peripheral blood or thyroid tissue (not recorded which). This sequence originates from an adult man with Graves' hyperthyroidism. The CDR3 loop is CASRGRGVAFYEQYF. The DNA of the CDR3 is TGTGCCAGCAGGGGGAGGGGGGTAGCTTTCTACGAGCAGTACTTC.